The next 18 T cell receptor beta chains were all read from a single sample in a study of spatial heterogeneity in lung cancer. Time point specified: sample taken at primary tumor resection. Tumor, nontumor lung or frozen PBMC supplied whole RNA, sequenced without sorting. TCRdb reprocessed the 5' RACE reads via MiXCR and lists one record per CDR3 protein. The data show roughly 60,000 distinct CDR3 sequences, approximately 8% seen once. Material: PBMCs, obtained at surgery. The receptor source for this set is a female donor with early-stage non-small cell lung cancer.

A remark on this clonotype: A much larger clone lies one base from this, so it may be a read error. V gene TRBV12-3 or TRBV12-4 combines with J gene TRBJ1-1, with D unresolved. This CDR3 is 13 amino acids long. As DNA, the CDR3 is TGTGCCAGCAGATCGACGGGGAACACTGAAGCTTCCTTT. Its translation is CASRSTGNTEASF.

This chain connects TRBV9 to TRBJ2-7, with 8 nucleotides matching TRBD1. V shed 4 bases, J shed 1 base, and the junction held 4 bases outside the gene matches. This CDR3 has 14 residues. The germline gives CDR1 SGDLS, CDR2 YYNGEE. The CDR3 DNA sequence: TGTGCCAGCAGCCCTCGACAGGGGTCCTACGAGCAGTACTTC. Encoded protein: CASSPRQGSYEQYF.

This clonotype turned up a few times. This chain uses TRBV11-1 with TRBJ2-1; 9 bases fit TRBD2. CDR3 length equals 16 residues. Trimming took 1 base from V and 8 from J; bases not matched to a gene: 9. Germline V gene data show CDR1 as SGHAT and CDR2 as FQDESV (reference sequence). CDR3 bases: TGTGCCAGCAGCTTAGAAATGTCTAGCGGGATCGATGAGCAGTTCTTC. Residues: CASSLEMSSGIDEQFF. Drawing the rest from reference TRBV11-1 and TRBJ2-1, the complete variable domain is EAEVAQSPRYKITEKSQAVAFWCDPISGHATLYWYRQILGQGPELLVQFQDESVVDDSQLPKDRFSAERLKGVDSTLKIQPAELGDSAMYLCASSLEMSSGIDEQFFGPGTRLTVL.

The chain couples TRBV10-1 to TRBJ1-1; 9 bases map to TRBD1. The CDR3 is 15 amino acids. CDR1 is WNHNN, CDR2 SYGVQD, per germline (reference sequence). V was pared by 6 bases and J by 5 bases, with 10 bases of the junction left unmatched. The CDR3 DNA reads TGCGCCAGCAGCGCCGGGACAGGGAGGGGTACTGAAGCTTTCTTT. Protein: CASSAGTGRGTEAFF.

The rearrangement joins TRBV24-1 to TRBJ2-2; no clear D. This CDR3 is 15 amino acids long. From germline, CDR1 is KGHDR and CDR2 SFDVKD. Trimming pared 0 bases from V and 5 bases from J, leaving 9 bases between. The CDR3 coding sequence is TGTGCCACCAGTGATTTGGGGTCCGGAACCGGGGAGCTGTTTTTT. This translates into CATSDLGSGTGELFF.

This clonotype was detected a few times. V is TRBV9 and J is TRBJ2-1; 10 nucleotides match TRBD2. CDR1 and CDR2 (germline): SGDLS, YYNGEE. The CDR3 runs to 17 residues. With 3 bases clipped from V and 4 bases from J, the junction kept 10 bases outside the gene matches. The CDR3 loop reads CASSEGPAGGLYNEQFF. CDR3 nucleotides: TGTGCCAGCAGCGAGGGGCCAGCGGGAGGGCTATACAATGAGCAGTTCTTC.

This clonotype was found a few times. J is TRBJ1-5 and V is TRBV28, with 8 positions matching TRBD1. This CDR3 is 15 amino acids long. Germline trimming cut 6 bases from V and 2 bases from J; bases unmatched to any gene: 6. Per germline, CDR1 MDHEN and CDR2 SYDVKM. The CDR3 coding sequence is TGTGCCAGCAGCACAGGGGGGGATGGCAATCAGCCCCAGCATTTT. Protein product: CASSTGGDGNQPQHF.

The rearrangement joins TRBV11-3 to TRBJ2-4; no firm D call. Trimming cost V 2 bases and J 0 bases, with 5 bases left between them. Germline CDR1 reads SGHNT; CDR2 reads YENEEA. CDR3 length: 14 amino acids. This CDR3 reads CASSLLIAKNIQYF. The CDR3 bases are TGTGCCAGCAGCTTATTGATAGCCAAAAACATTCAGTACTTC.

This clonotype was seen a handful of times. The J gene is TRBJ2-5, the V gene TRBV11-3; D remains ambiguous. Trimming took off 5 bases at V and 4 bases at J, with 14 bases between the two ends. CDR1 is SGHNT, CDR2 YENEEA, per germline. The CDR3 extends over 14 amino acids. CDR3 protein: CASSPDSLRETQYF. The CDR3, as DNA: TGTGCCAGCAGCCCGGATAGCCTCCGAGAGACCCAGTACTTC.

There are a few counts of this clonotype. The chain employs TRBV2 and TRBJ2-2; D is perhaps TRBD1 (6 bases). The CDR3 totals 14 residues. Germline values: CDR1 SNHLY, CDR2 FYNNEI. Deletions cut 7 bases from V and 5 bases from J, with 14 bases between. The CDR3 nucleotides read TGTGCCAGCACCGGACAGACAGCAACCGGGGAGCTGTTTTTT. Protein: CASTGQTATGELFF.

In this sample, this clonotype turned up a few times. The chain uses TRBV27 and TRBJ2-7; 11 nucleotides line up with TRBD2. Unmatched junction bases numbered 7, after V lost 6 bases and J lost 3 bases. Germline V gives CDR1 MNHEY, CDR2 SMNVEV (reference sequence). The CDR3 is 15 amino acids. This CDR3 reads CASSPSGRPVYEQYF. The CDR3 DNA sequence: TGTGCCAGCAGCCCTAGCGGGAGGCCGGTCTACGAGCAGTACTTC.

This chain joins TRBV7-8 and TRBJ1-5, with D perhaps TRBD1 (5 bases). The germline V and J ends were trimmed by 5 bases and 3 bases, with 14 bases remaining between them. CDR1 and CDR2 from the germline V gene are SGHVS and FQNEAQ. The CDR3 length is 15 residues. The CDR3: CASSPISGFNQPQHF. The CDR3 region has the DNA TGTGCCAGCAGCCCGATATCAGGGTTCAATCAGCCCCAGCATTTT.

In its sample, this clonotype was seen many times. The J gene is TRBJ2-1, the V gene TRBV20-1, with 7 bases that match TRBD1. V was clipped by 6 bases and J by 4 bases; unmatched bases: 9. Germline values: CDR1 DFQATT, CDR2 SNEGSKA (reference sequence). This CDR3 has 14 amino acids. CDR3 nucleotides: TGCAGTGCAAGATCCCGGGACAGTTACAATGAGCAGTTCTTC. Translating it yields CSARSRDSYNEQFF.

This clonotype was seen only a few times. V and J are TRBV29-1 and TRBJ1-3; 9 bases are a match to TRBD1. V lost 6 bases, J lost 2 bases, and 8 bases stayed unmatched. CDR3 size: 15 residues. Germline V gene data show CDR1 as SQVTM and CDR2 as ANQGSEA. The CDR3 loop reads CSVLDRGRPGNTIYF. CDR3 in DNA: TGCAGCGTCCTGGACAGGGGAAGACCTGGAAACACCATATATTTT. The entire variable domain, with the rest obtained from reference TRBV29-1 and TRBJ1-3, is as follows: SAVISQKPSRDICQRGTSLTIQCQVDSQVTMMFWYRQQPGQSLTLIATANQGSEATYESGFVIDKFPISRPNLTFSTLTVSNMSPEDSSIYLCSVLDRGRPGNTIYFGEGSWLTVV.

The genes are TRBV20-1 and TRBJ2-7; TRBD1 aligns across 9 bases. CDR3 length: 14 amino acids. Germline V gene sequence: CDR1 DFQATT, CDR2 SNEGSKA (reference sequence). V dropped 4 bases and J dropped 4; count of bases not matched to a gene: 8. CDR3 in amino acids: CSATPQGARYEQYF. Here the CDR3 DNA reads TGCAGTGCTACACCACAGGGGGCGCGGTACGAGCAGTACTTC.

The rearrangement joins TRBV3-1 to TRBJ2-4; D not certain. The CDR3 extends over 11 amino acids. With 6 bases removed from V and 8 bases from J, the gap between germline ends came to 8 bases. Looked up from germline, CDR1 is LGHDT and CDR2 is YNNKEL (reference sequence). The CDR3 DNA reads as TGTGCCAGCAGTGCAAGGGACATTCAGTACTTC. The encoded protein is CASSARDIQYF. Supplemented by reference TRBV3-1 and TRBJ2-4, the full variable domain reads DTAVSQTPKYLVTQMGNDKSIKCEQNLGHDTMYWYKQDSKKFLKIMFSYNNKELIINETVPNRFSPKSPDKAHLNLHINSLELGDSAVYFCASSARDIQYFGAGTRLSVL.

This chain links TRBV18 with TRBJ1-6, with TRBD1 as a possible D gene (6 bases). The V end was cut by 5 bases, the J end by 2 bases, with 7 bases between. CDR1 KGHSH and CDR2 LQKENI come from the germline V gene. The CDR3 runs to 14 residues. The CDR3 spells CASSTGTYNSPLHF. The CDR3 DNA reads as TGTGCCAGCTCAACAGGGACCTATAATTCACCCCTCCACTTT.

This clonotype was recorded at least ten times. This chain connects TRBV9 to TRBJ2-5; no definite D call. Trimming removed 0 bases at V and 5 bases at J, with 11 bases between. The CDR3 runs 14 residues. Germline values: CDR1 SGDLS, CDR2 YYNGEE. The CDR3 DNA sequence: TGTGCCAGCAGCGTAGGTCAGCCTAGTGAGACCCAGTACTTC. Translated, it gives CASSVGQPSETQYF. The full variable domain, in which reference TRBV9 and TRBJ2-5 provide the parts outside the CDR3, is DSGVTQTPKHLITATGQRVTLRCSPRSGDLSVYWYQQSLDQGLQFLIQYYNGEERAKGNILERFSAQQFPDLHSELNLSSLELGDSALYFCASSVGQPSETQYFGPGTRLLVL.